Shown below are 24 T cell receptor beta chains from a single sample sequenced in a study of radiation and T cells in renal cell carcinoma. Treatment noted: treatment-naive control, cytoreductive nephrectomy. Assay used: immunoSEQ multiplex PCR; TCRdb lists only in-frame clones, some missing. Among roughly 13,000 clones listed, about 65% were seen once. Sequences were derived from tumor tissue, sampled from a patient whose treatment was nephrectomy without radiotherapy. These receptors originate from a woman older than 75 with renal cell carcinoma.

The chain has TRBV13 and TRBJ2-3; D uncertain. Trimming stripped 0 bases from V and 2 bases from J, with 3 bases between. This CDR3 is 13 amino acids long. Germline V gene sequence: CDR1 PRHDT, CDR2 FYEKMQ (reference sequence). The CDR3: CASSLGFTDTQYF. The CDR3 nucleotides read TGTGCCAGCAGCTTAGGCTTCACAGATACGCAGTATTTT.

The chain joins TRBV2 to TRBJ2-5; D is uncertain. TRBJ2-7 explains the end of the DNA better; the J call may be wrong. The CDR3 runs to 10 residues. CDR1 and CDR2 from the germline V gene are SNHLY and FYNNEI. This CDR3 reads CASSEGEQYF. The CDR3 region has the DNA TGTGCCAGCAGTGAAGGCGAGCAGTACTTC.

The DNA of the CDR3 is TGTGCCATCAGTGAGAGAAGGGTAAACAATTCACCCCTCCACTTT. Translating gives CAISERRVNNSPLHF. This chain connects TRBV10-3 to TRBJ1-6; D ambiguous. CDR1 and CDR2 (germline): ENHRY, SYGVKD. The CDR3 has 15 amino acids. Trimming cost V 2 bases and J 7 bases, with 12 bases left between them.

V and J are TRBV7-9 and TRBJ2-7, with D possibly matching TRBD2 (5 bases). Germline lookup yields CDR1 SEHNR and CDR2 FQNEAQ (reference sequence). This CDR3 has 11 amino acids. Between the trimmed V and J ends, which lost 5 bases and 5 bases, there was a span of 7 bases. DNA for the CDR3: TGTGCCAGCAGCCTCGGGAACGAGCAGTACTTC. Translated, it gives CASSLGNEQYF.

The chain combines TRBV27 with TRBJ1-5; the match to TRBD1 covers 7 bases. Losses at the gene ends were 3 bases for V and 1 base for J; bases not matched to a gene: 3. The CDR3 has 15 amino acids. Germline V gives CDR1 MNHEY, CDR2 SMNVEV (reference sequence). The CDR3 loop is CASSFYRGSNQPQHF. CDR3 nucleotide sequence: TGTGCCAGCAGTTTCTACAGGGGAAGCAATCAGCCCCAGCATTTT.

This clone was detected a few times. This CDR3 reads CASSLSGGYYGYTF. For the CDR3, the DNA is TGTGCCAGCAGCTTAAGTGGCGGGTACTATGGCTACACCTTC. The chain joins TRBV7-9 to TRBJ1-2; D not certain. The CDR3 loop spans 14 amino acids. V was trimmed by 2 bases and J by 3 bases, leaving 10 bases between them. Germline assignment: CDR1 SEHNR and CDR2 FQNEAQ (reference sequence).

V gene TRBV29-1 combines with J gene TRBJ1-3; D may be TRBD1 (5 bases). The germline V gene encodes CDR1 SQVTM and CDR2 ANQGSEA. The CDR3 extends over 13 amino acids. Trimming cost V 3 bases and J 6 bases, with 12 bases left between them. The CDR3: CSVEGGYENTIYF. The CDR3 coding sequence is TGCAGCGTTGAGGGGGGGTATGAAAACACCATATATTTT.

The chain links TRBV9 to TRBJ2-1; 11 bases are shared with TRBD2. The CDR3 totals 15 residues. V lost 0 bases to trimming and J lost 7 bases; unmatched junction nucleotides: 3. Germline loops: CDR1 SGDLS, CDR2 YYNGEE. CDR3 DNA sequence: TGTGCCAGCAGCGTAGGACTAGCGGGGCTGAATGAGCAGTTCTTC. Amino acids: CASSVGLAGLNEQFF. The complete variable domain, with remaining parts taken from reference TRBV9 and TRBJ2-1, reads DSGVTQTPKHLITATGQRVTLRCSPRSGDLSVYWYQQSLDQGLQFLIQYYNGEERAKGNILERFSAQQFPDLHSELNLSSLELGDSALYFCASSVGLAGLNEQFFGPGTRLTVL.

By its share, this clone is medium-sized. The V gene is TRBV2, the J gene TRBJ1-2; maybe TRBD1 (6 bases). CDR3 length: 13 residues. V was pared by 7 bases and J by 2 bases, with 11 bases between. Germline CDR1 is SNHLY and CDR2 is FYNNEI. CDR3 sequence reads: CASIGQLNYGYTF. DNA of the CDR3: TGTGCCAGCATTGGACAGCTCAACTATGGCTACACCTTC.

This clone was seen a few times. The rearrangement joins TRBV7-9 to TRBJ2-1; 8 nucleotides line up with TRBD2. This CDR3 is built from 18 residues. In germline, CDR1 is SEHNR, CDR2 FQNEAQ (reference sequence). The trim removed 2 bases at V and 0 bases at J, leaving 9 bases unmatched. The CDR3 is CASSLQRGLGSSYNEQFF. The CDR3, as DNA: TGTGCCAGCAGCTTACAGCGGGGGCTGGGCAGCTCCTACAATGAGCAGTTCTTC.

This chain joins TRBV11-2 and TRBJ1-4; D call uncertain. The V and J ends lost 1 base and 12 bases respectively, with 15 bases between them. CDR1 is SGHAT, CDR2 FQNNGV, per germline. This CDR3 has 14 residues. The CDR3 reads CASSLAGSDLELFF. In DNA form, the CDR3 reads TGTGCCAGCAGCTTAGCGGGGAGCGACTTGGAACTGTTTTTT. Full variable domain (outside the CDR3, taken from reference TRBV11-2 and TRBJ1-4): EAGVAQSPRYKIIEKRQSVAFWCNPISGHATLYWYQQILGQGPKLLIQFQNNGVVDDSQLPKDRFSAERLKGVDSTLKIQPAKLEDSAVYLCASSLAGSDLELFFGSGTQLSVL.

The chain has TRBV6-5 and TRBJ2-2; D not resolved. The V end lost 5 bases, the J end lost 1 base, and 8 bases lay between the germline ends. This CDR3 has 14 amino acids. CDR1 is MNHEY and CDR2 is SVGAGI in the germline V gene. CDR3 in DNA: TGTGCCAGCAGTATACAGAAGAACACCGGGGAGCTGTTTTTT. This sequence encodes CASSIQKNTGELFF.

This clone appeared a few times. The chain is built from TRBV14 and TRBJ2-1; D unresolved. Germline loops: CDR1 SGHDN, CDR2 FVKESK. Trimming left V 0 bases short and J 10 bases short, with 7 bases between. The CDR3 totals 12 residues. The DNA for the CDR3 is TGTGCCAGCAGCCAAGATTATCACGAGCAGTTCTTC. Protein sequence: CASSQDYHEQFF.

V usage is TRBV11-1 and J usage is TRBJ2-3; 14 bases map to TRBD2. The CDR3 has 16 residues. J gave up 5 bases and V 5 bases, and 6 bases lay outside the gene matches. Germline V gives CDR1 SGHAT, CDR2 FQDESV (reference sequence). CDR3 sequence reads: CASSPGLAGAGDTQYF. The CDR3 nucleotides read TGTGCCAGCAGCCCGGGACTAGCGGGGGCAGGAGATACGCAGTATTTT. Drawing the rest from reference TRBV11-1 and TRBJ2-3, the complete variable domain is EAEVAQSPRYKITEKSQAVAFWCDPISGHATLYWYRQILGQGPELLVQFQDESVVDDSQLPKDRFSAERLKGVDSTLKIQPAELGDSAMYLCASSPGLAGAGDTQYFGPGTRLTVL.

V usage is TRBV4-3 and J usage is TRBJ1-6; D may be TRBD1 (5 bases). This CDR3 contains 17 residues. Germline CDR1 LGHNA, CDR2 YSLEER. V was trimmed by 1 base and J by 4 bases, leaving 14 bases between them. Here the CDR3 reads CASSQVEGSGYNSPLHF. The CDR3 coding sequence is TGCGCCAGCAGCCAAGTTGAGGGCTCAGGGTATAATTCACCCCTCCACTTT.

This clone was counted only a few times. V and J are TRBV11-2 and TRBJ1-1; D is ambiguous. Trimming pared 5 bases from V and 8 bases from J, leaving 18 bases between. The germline V gene encodes CDR1 SGHAT and CDR2 FQNNGV. The CDR3 totals 14 residues. The CDR3 loop reads CASSPRLARPEAFF. CDR3 nucleotide sequence: TGTGCCAGCAGCCCAAGATTGGCCAGACCCGAAGCTTTCTTT.

This clone has just a few counts. The chain employs TRBV7-9 and TRBJ1-4; 9 bases fit TRBD1. The length of the CDR3 is 16 residues. J gave up 7 bases and V 0 bases, and 6 bases lay outside the gene matches. Germline V gives CDR1 SEHNR, CDR2 FQNEAQ (reference sequence). CDR3 DNA: TGTGCCAGCAGCTTAGCCCACAGGGGGCGGGGTGAAAAACTGTTTTTT. This sequence encodes CASSLAHRGRGEKLFF.

The V call is TRBV15, the J call TRBJ2-3; 7 bases match TRBD1. Germline V lookup: CDR1 LNHNV, CDR2 YYDKDF (reference sequence). This CDR3 has 14 amino acids. V was clipped by 4 bases and J by 4 bases; unmatched bases: 5. The CDR3 DNA follows: TGTGCCACCAGCACCTACAGGGGCCCAGATACGCAGTATTTT. This encodes CATSTYRGPDTQYF. Full variable domain (rest looked up from reference TRBV15 and TRBJ2-3): DAMVIQNPRYQVTQFGKPVTLSCSQTLNHNVMYWYQQKSSQAPKLLFHYYDKDFNNEADTPDNFQSRRPNTSFCFLDIRSPGLGDTAMYLCATSTYRGPDTQYFGPGTRLTVL.

The rearrangement joins TRBV19 to TRBJ2-7, with D unclear. Trimming took off 0 bases at V and 3 bases at J, with 6 bases between the two ends. The CDR3 consists of 13 residues. Germline CDR1 is LNHDA and CDR2 is SQIVND (reference sequence). CDR3 in amino acids: CASSIDGFYEQYF. DNA of the CDR3: TGTGCCAGTAGTATAGACGGATTCTACGAGCAGTACTTC.

This sequence joins TRBV4-3 and TRBJ2-1; 11 bases map to TRBD2. The length of the CDR3 is 15 residues. Germline-derived CDR1 and CDR2 are LGHNA and YSLEER. Trimming took 3 bases from V and 3 from J; bases not matched to a gene: 1. CDR3 protein: CASSHTSGGYNEQFF. CDR3 DNA sequence: TGCGCCAGCAGCCACACTAGCGGGGGCTACAATGAGCAGTTCTTC.

V is TRBV5-1 and J is TRBJ2-2, with TRBD1 matching over 10 bases. The CDR3 loop spans 15 amino acids. J was trimmed by 5 bases and V by 3 bases; bases with no gene match: 4. From germline, CDR1 is SGHRS and CDR2 YFSETQ. The CDR3 loop is CASSSGTGVTGELFF. CDR3 nucleotides: TGCGCCAGCAGCTCCGGGACAGGGGTTACCGGGGAGCTGTTTTTT.

The chain is built from TRBV5-1 and TRBJ2-5; 12 nucleotides match TRBD1. Germline CDR1 SGHRS, CDR2 YFSETQ. V lost 4 bases and J lost 4; bases outside the gene matches: 2. The CDR3 is made up of 14 amino acids. The DNA for the CDR3 is TGCGCCAGCAGCCGGGGACAGGGGGCAGAGACCCAGTACTTC. It yields the protein CASSRGQGAETQYF.

This rearrangement joins TRBV7-2 to TRBJ1-6, with 9 bases matching TRBD1. This CDR3 spans 15 amino acids. V trimming: 3 bases; J trimming: 9 bases; junction bases outside the gene matches: 6. CDR1 and CDR2 (germline): SGHTA, FQGNSA. CDR3 sequence (DNA): TGTGCCAGCAGCTTGGGACAGGGAAATGGTTCACCCCTCCACTTT. It codes for CASSLGQGNGSPLHF.

This clone was seen just once. The chain joins TRBV5-1 to TRBJ2-1, with TRBD1 identical over 10 bases. V lost 2 bases to trimming and J lost 4 bases; unmatched junction nucleotides: 6. Germline V gene lookup returns CDR1 SGHRS and CDR2 YFSETQ. There are 16 residues in the CDR3. The CDR3 here is CASSLRQGAVYNEQFF. In DNA, the CDR3 is TGCGCCAGCAGCTTACGACAGGGGGCGGTGTACAATGAGCAGTTCTTC.